Following are 29 T cell receptor beta chains from one sample sequenced in a study of blood T cell repertoires in COVID-19. Assay used: immunoSEQ multiplex PCR; TCRdb lists only in-frame clones, some missing. This table holds under 200,000 clones, roughly four fifths found once. Sequencing input: PBMCs or T cells enriched from blood (not recorded which). All receptors derive from a man aged 45-60 years who had recovered from COVID-19.

The chain combines TRBV5-4 with TRBJ2-7, with D hard to call. The germline V gene has CDR1 SGHNT and CDR2 YYREEE (reference sequence). The CDR3 totals 14 residues. Trimming stripped 0 bases from V and 0 bases from J, with 7 bases between. The CDR3 region has the DNA TGTGCCAGCAGCTTGGGCGGTTACTCCTACGAGCAGTACTTC. Its protein product is CASSLGGYSYEQYF.

This chain joins TRBV10-1 and TRBJ2-1; tentative D call: TRBD1 (6 bases). V shed 2 bases and J shed 4 bases, with 27 bases lying between them. Germline V lookup: CDR1 WNHNN, CDR2 SYGVQD (reference sequence). CDR3 length: 20 residues. Here the CDR3 reads CASSERGDTTPRSCYNEQFF. CDR3 bases: TGCGCCAGCAGTGAGCGAGGGGACACTACCCCCCGGTCGTGTTACAATGAGCAGTTCTTC.

This clone has just a few counts. The genes are TRBV5-8 and TRBJ2-1; D ambiguous. Trimming took off 0 bases at V and 10 bases at J, with 5 bases between the two ends. This CDR3 contains 11 residues. CDR1 is SGHTS, CDR2 YDEGEE, per germline. The CDR3 DNA reads TGTGCCAGCAGCTTGGTCGAGGAGCAGTTCTTC. Translating gives CASSLVEEQFF. Full variable domain (rest looked up from reference TRBV5-8 and TRBJ2-1): EAGVTQSPTHLIKTRGQQATLRCSPISGHTSVYWYQQALGLGLQFLLWYDEGEERNRGNFPPRFSGRQFPNYSSELNVNALELEDSALYLCASSLVEEQFFGPGTRLTVL.

CDR3 DNA: TGTGCCAGCAGCTTCGTAACGGACACCATATATTTT. It specifies CASSFVTDTIYF. The chain couples TRBV13 to TRBJ1-3; D remains ambiguous. Germline V CDR1 and CDR2: PRHDT, FYEKMQ (reference sequence). V gave up 3 bases and J gave up 8 bases, with 8 bases separating them. The CDR3 extends over 12 amino acids.

The rearrangement links TRBV18 to TRBJ2-1; 7 nucleotides line up with TRBD2. The V and J ends lost 1 base and 4 bases, in that order; junction bases with no gene match: 10. Germline CDR1 KGHSH, CDR2 LQKENI. The CDR3 consists of 17 residues. CDR3 sequence reads: CASSPLMVASGYNEQFF. In nucleotides, the CDR3 is TGTGCCAGCTCACCACTTATGGTGGCTAGCGGTTACAATGAGCAGTTCTTC.

DNA of the CDR3: TGCGCCAGCAGCTTGGGTGGGCCCAAAAACATTCAGTACTTC. Translating gives CASSLGGPKNIQYF. The chain carries TRBV5-1 and TRBJ2-4; D gene uncertain. CDR1 is SGHRS, CDR2 YFSETQ, per germline. The CDR3 contains 14 residues. V was shortened by 0 bases and J by 2 bases, with 6 bases between the two germline ends.

CDR3 DNA sequence: TGTGCCAGTAGTGCCCTAGACAGGGTCTTTAGTGGCTACACCTTC. Translated, it gives CASSALDRVFSGYTF. The gene calls are TRBV19 and TRBJ1-2, with TRBD1 identical over 7 bases. The germline V gene encodes CDR1 LNHDA and CDR2 SQIVND (reference sequence). The V and J ends lost 5 bases and 7 bases, in that order; junction bases with no gene match: 13. This CDR3 comprises 15 residues.

This chain joins TRBV4-2 and TRBJ2-1, with TRBD1 matching 7 bases. Looked up from germline, CDR1 is LGHNA and CDR2 is YNFKEQ. The CDR3 extends over 19 amino acids. With V trimmed by 1 base and J by 8 bases, 20 bases remained unmatched. CDR3 bases: TGTGCCAGCAGCCAAGCAGTGAATCAACCGGGACAGTTCTTCCATGAGCAGTTCTTC. Translating it yields CASSQAVNQPGQFFHEQFF.

The rearrangement uses TRBV20-1 and TRBJ2-1; TRBD1 matches 7 bases. This CDR3 spans 14 amino acids. V trimming: 3 bases; J trimming: 8 bases; junction bases outside the gene matches: 10. CDR1 and CDR2 from the germline V gene are DFQATT and SNEGSKA (reference sequence). As DNA, the CDR3 is TGCAGTGCTAGTGGACAGGTCCTTAGGGATGAGCAGTTCTTC. It translates to CSASGQVLRDEQFF.

The chain carries TRBV5-5 and TRBJ1-2; no definite D call. V lost 0 bases to trimming and J lost 1 base, with 10 bases between them. CDR3 length equals 15 residues. CDR1 is SGHKS, CDR2 YYEKEE, per germline (reference sequence). The CDR3 spells CASSLGAVGNYGYTF. Here the CDR3 DNA reads TGTGCCAGCAGCTTGGGGGCAGTAGGTAACTATGGCTACACCTTC.

This chain joins TRBV3-1 (or the pseudogene TRBV3-2) and TRBJ1-3; D unclear. The ends were cut back, 0 bases at V and 2 bases at J, with 14 bases in the middle. The CDR3 consists of 17 residues. Germline-derived CDR1 and CDR2 are LGHDT and YNNKEL (reference sequence). The CDR3 DNA reads TGTGCCAGCAGCCAAGACCTTTGGAGCCTTCCTGGAAACACCATATATTTT. Amino acids: CASSQDLWSLPGNTIYF.

This chain uses TRBV19 with TRBJ2-4; maybe TRBD1 (8 bases). Germline V gives CDR1 LNHDA, CDR2 SQIVND (reference sequence). V lost 4 bases and J lost 7, with 14 bases in between. This CDR3 has 14 residues. CDR3 in amino acids: CASSNRGGYNIQYF. CDR3 coding DNA: TGTGCCAGTAGTAACAGGGGGGGATATAACATTCAGTACTTC.

Concerning this clone itself: Other nucleotide sequences from this sample produce the same CDR3. The chain employs TRBV5-1 and TRBJ1-4; D remains unclear. This CDR3 is built from 14 residues. Germline V CDR1 and CDR2: SGHRS, YFSETQ. V was shortened by 1 base and J by 0 bases, with 4 bases between the two germline ends. The DNA of the CDR3 is TGCGCCAGCAGCTTGTCATCAACTAATGAAAAACTGTTTTTT. It codes for CASSLSSTNEKLFF.

The chain couples TRBV14 to TRBJ2-7; 8 bases match TRBD2. V shed 2 bases and J 0 bases; nucleotides not matched to a gene: 3. Germline V gene sequence: CDR1 SGHDN, CDR2 FVKESK. The length of the CDR3 is 15 residues. The CDR3 region is CASSQQAGDSYEQYF. CDR3 sequence (DNA): TGTGCCAGCAGCCAACAAGCGGGGGACTCCTACGAGCAGTACTTC.

This sequence joins TRBV11-2 and TRBJ2-5, with D maybe TRBD1 (5 bases). V lost 5 bases to trimming and J lost 3 bases, with 16 bases between them. CDR1 SGHAT and CDR2 FQNNGV come from the germline V gene. The CDR3 is 15 residues long. The CDR3: CASSPSPVGEETQYF. As DNA, the CDR3 is TGTGCCAGCAGCCCCTCCCCGGTAGGGGAAGAGACCCAGTACTTC. The entire variable domain, with the rest obtained from reference TRBV11-2 and TRBJ2-5, is as follows: EAGVAQSPRYKIIEKRQSVAFWCNPISGHATLYWYQQILGQGPKLLIQFQNNGVVDDSQLPKDRFSAERLKGVDSTLKIQPAKLEDSAVYLCASSPSPVGEETQYFGPGTRLLVL.

This sequence joins TRBV5-4 and TRBJ1-1; 7 bases line up with TRBD1. Trimming took 1 base from V and 6 from J; bases not matched to a gene: 9. The CDR3 sequence is 15 residues long. From germline, CDR1 is SGHNT and CDR2 YYREEE (reference sequence). Here the CDR3 DNA reads TGTGCCAGCAGCTTGATACAGGGGAAGCGGGCTGAAGCTTTCTTT. The encoded protein is CASSLIQGKRAEAFF.

The rearrangement links TRBV7-2 to TRBJ2-1; 11 positions match TRBD2. V was clipped by 6 bases and J by 0 bases; unmatched bases: 7. This CDR3 is 17 amino acids long. Germline V CDR1 and CDR2: SGHTA, FQGNSA. DNA for the CDR3: TGTGCCAGCAGAAAGGGACTAGCGGTGGGCTCCTACAATGAGCAGTTCTTC. This gives the protein CASRKGLAVGSYNEQFF.

Here the CDR3 DNA reads TGTGCCAGCAACCGCCGGGGATCGGGGGCCAAAAACATTCAGTACTTC. It is translated as CASNRRGSGAKNIQYF. The chain employs TRBV28 and TRBJ2-4, with D tentatively TRBD2 (5 bases). The CDR3 is 16 amino acids. CDR1 is MDHEN, CDR2 SYDVKM, per germline. Trimming took off 7 bases at V and 1 base at J, with 17 bases between the two ends.

This clone was observed a single time. The J gene is TRBJ1-2, the V gene TRBV28, with D maybe TRBD1 (5 bases). The germline CDR1 and CDR2 sequences are MDHEN and SYDVKM. Trimming took off 4 bases at V and 2 bases at J, with 11 bases between the two ends. The CDR3 has 14 residues. The CDR3 coding sequence is TGTGCCAGCAGTTCGGAAGGGGCAAACTATGGCTACACCTTC. This gives the protein CASSSEGANYGYTF.

The chain combines TRBV27 with TRBJ1-2; TRBD1 matches 7 bases. From germline, CDR1 is MNHEY and CDR2 SMNVEV (reference sequence). The CDR3 has 14 amino acids. The V gene end was trimmed by 6 bases and the J gene end by 7 bases; junction bases not matched to a gene: 11. CDR3 DNA: TGTGCCAGCAGGATACAGGGGCCTAAGGGTGGCTACACCTTC. Its translation is CASRIQGPKGGYTF.

This clone showed up just a few times. The chain employs TRBV10-3 and TRBJ2-2; 12 bases line up with TRBD1. Germline trimming cut 6 bases from V and 2 bases from J; bases unmatched to any gene: 10. The V gene's germline CDR1 is ENHRY and CDR2 SYGVKD. The CDR3 sequence is 18 residues long. CDR3: CAIRAFGTGGRNTGELFF. The CDR3 bases are TGTGCCATCAGGGCTTTCGGGACAGGGGGCAGAAACACCGGGGAGCTGTTTTTT.

This chain links TRBV4-1 with TRBJ2-5, with 11 bases fitting TRBD2. The J segment lost 9 bases and the V segment lost 0 bases, leaving 6 bases of the junction unmatched. The CDR3 contains 15 residues. Germline values: CDR1 MGHRA, CDR2 YSYEKL. The CDR3 reads CASSQELAGALPQYF. The CDR3 region has the DNA TGCGCCAGCAGCCAAGAACTAGCGGGAGCCCTTCCCCAGTACTTC.

This clone was found a few times. The chain couples TRBV5-4 to TRBJ2-7, with D perhaps matching TRBD1 (5 bases). Germline-derived CDR1 and CDR2 are SGHNT and YYREEE (reference sequence). This CDR3 contains 13 residues. Deletions cut 7 bases from V and 5 bases from J, with 16 bases between. CDR3: CASRGGWGDEQYF. The CDR3 DNA sequence: TGTGCCAGCCGAGGCGGCTGGGGCGACGAGCAGTACTTC.

The chain recombines TRBV6-5 with TRBJ1-2; D is ambiguous. Trimming took off 1 base at V and 5 bases at J, with 5 bases between the two ends. The V gene's germline CDR1 is MNHEY and CDR2 SVGAGI. The CDR3 contains 12 residues. The CDR3 DNA reads TGTGCCAGCAGTTACTACGGGTATGGCTACACCTTC. This sequence encodes CASSYYGYGYTF.

CDR3 coding DNA: TGTGCCAGCAGCTTAATTGGGCCGGGGGAGACCGGGGAGCTGTTTTTT. Its translation: CASSLIGPGETGELFF. The rearrangement links TRBV7-3 to TRBJ2-2; D may be TRBD2 (6 bases). With 1 base removed from V and 5 bases from J, the gap between germline ends came to 14 bases. CDR1 is SGHTA and CDR2 is FQGTGA in the germline V gene. The CDR3 has 16 amino acids.

The V gene is TRBV14, the J gene TRBJ2-5; D is possibly TRBD1 (6 bases). Germline V gives CDR1 SGHDN, CDR2 FVKESK. CDR3 size: 14 residues. Trimming took 1 base from V and 8 from J, leaving 14 bases between them. The CDR3 coding sequence is TGTGCCAGCAGCCAAGGGGGGCTAGCCGGAACCCAGTACTTC. It is translated as CASSQGGLAGTQYF. Full variable domain (rest looked up from reference TRBV14 and TRBJ2-5): EAGVTQFPSHSVIEKGQTVTLRCDPISGHDNLYWYRRVMGKEIKFLLHFVKESKQDESGMPNNRFLAERTGGTYSTLKVQPAELEDSGVYFCASSQGGLAGTQYFGPGTRLLVL.

This chain joins TRBV28 and TRBJ1-1; TRBD1 matches 7 bases. The ends lost 5 bases at V and 5 bases at J; junction bases unmatched: 5. The CDR3 covers 13 residues. Per the germline V gene, CDR1 is MDHEN and CDR2 is SYDVKM. The CDR3 nucleotides are TGTGCCAGCAGTCCACAGGGGCAGACTGAAGCTTTCTTT. It codes for CASSPQGQTEAFF.

The J gene is TRBJ1-1, the V gene TRBV13, with TRBD1 matching over 8 bases. This CDR3 spans 15 amino acids. With 7 bases clipped from V and 0 bases from J, the junction kept 7 bases outside the gene matches. Germline V gene lookup returns CDR1 PRHDT and CDR2 FYEKMQ (reference sequence). The CDR3 nucleotides read TGTGCCAGCAACCGACAGGGGTCTATGAACACTGAAGCTTTCTTT. It yields the protein CASNRQGSMNTEAFF.

The chain has TRBV6-5 and TRBJ1-6, with D maybe TRBD1 (6 bases). Germline V lookup: CDR1 MNHEY, CDR2 SVGAGI. Between the trimmed V and J ends, which lost 6 bases and 4 bases, there was a span of 10 bases. The CDR3 sequence is 14 residues long. CDR3 in DNA: TGTGCCAGCAGAAAACAGGGTTATAATTCACCCCTCCACTTT. This encodes CASRKQGYNSPLHF.